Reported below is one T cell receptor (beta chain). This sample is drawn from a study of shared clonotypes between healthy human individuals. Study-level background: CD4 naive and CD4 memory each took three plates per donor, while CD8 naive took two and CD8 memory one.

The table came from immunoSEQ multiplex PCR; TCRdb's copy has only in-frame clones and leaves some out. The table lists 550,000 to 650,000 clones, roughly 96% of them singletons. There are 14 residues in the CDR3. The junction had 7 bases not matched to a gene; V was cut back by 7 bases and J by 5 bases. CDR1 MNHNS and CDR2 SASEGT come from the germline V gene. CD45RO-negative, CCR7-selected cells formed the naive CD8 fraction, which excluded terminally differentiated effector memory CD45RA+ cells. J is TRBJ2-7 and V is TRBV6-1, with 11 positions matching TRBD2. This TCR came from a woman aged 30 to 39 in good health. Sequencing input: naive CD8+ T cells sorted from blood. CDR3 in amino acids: CASKTSGSVHEQYF. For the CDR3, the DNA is TGTGCCAGCAAAACTAGCGGGAGTGTCCACGAGCAGTACTTC.